Each of the 14 T cell receptor beta chains below was sequenced from the same sample in a study of PD-1 blockade in classical Hodgkin lymphoma. TCRdb's copy holds only in-frame clones and misses some; the assay was immunoSEQ multiplex PCR. The data hold approximately 24,000 clones, with roughly four fifths observed a single time. No patient escaped relapse after autologous stem cell transplantation, and brentuximab vedotin exposure varied. Specimen: peripheral blood mononuclear cells (PBMCs), collected before the second cycle of nivolumab. These receptors all come from a human donor with classical Hodgkin lymphoma.

This clone came up a few times. DNA for the CDR3: TGTGCCAGCAGCTTGACTAGCGGGGGGGCCAAAAACATTCAGTACTTC. Its protein is CASSLTSGGAKNIQYF. The chain couples TRBV7-2 to TRBJ2-4, with 13 bases that match TRBD2. V lost 3 bases to trimming and J lost 1 base; unmatched junction nucleotides: 0. The CDR3 runs to 16 residues. In germline, CDR1 is SGHTA, CDR2 FQGNSA. The full variable domain, in which reference TRBV7-2 and TRBJ2-4 provide the parts outside the CDR3, is GAGVSQSPSNKVTEKGKDVELRCDPISGHTALYWYRQSLGQGLEFLIYFQGNSAPDKSGLPSDRFSAERTGGSVSTLTIQRTQQEDSAVYLCASSLTSGGAKNIQYFGAGTRLSVL.

This chain connects TRBV13 to TRBJ2-7; D is undetermined. The CDR3 has 12 amino acids. Germline CDR1 and CDR2: PRHDT and FYEKMQ (reference sequence). The V and J ends lost 2 bases and 5 bases respectively, with 7 bases between them. CDR3 sequence reads: CASSLSTHEQYF. DNA for the CDR3: TGTGCCAGCAGCTTAAGTACCCACGAGCAGTACTTC.

This chain uses TRBV5-8 with TRBJ2-3; possibly TRBD2 for D (5 bases). The germline V gene has CDR1 SGHTS and CDR2 YDEGEE. This CDR3 is 14 amino acids long. V dropped 2 bases and J dropped 3 bases, with 10 bases sitting between them. The CDR3 region is CASSFGVRTDTQYF. In DNA, the CDR3 is TGTGCCAGCAGCTTCGGGGTTAGGACAGATACGCAGTATTTT.

The V gene is TRBV7-9, the J gene TRBJ1-5; 8 nucleotides line up with TRBD1. Germline V gives CDR1 SEHNR, CDR2 FQNEAQ (reference sequence). This CDR3 contains 13 residues. V dropped 5 bases and J dropped 9; count of bases not matched to a gene: 6. The DNA of the CDR3 is TGTGCCAGCAGCACCGGACAGGGAGGGCCCCAGCATTTT. Translation gives CASSTGQGGPQHF.

The V call is TRBV11-2, the J call TRBJ2-7; D is undetermined. The CDR3 is 12 amino acids. V was cut by 1 base and J by 3 bases, with 4 bases left in between. From germline, CDR1 is SGHAT and CDR2 FQNNGV. This CDR3 is CASSLGIYEQYF. In DNA, the CDR3 is TGTGCCAGCAGCTTAGGTATCTACGAGCAGTACTTC.

The chain uses TRBV5-8 and TRBJ1-2; 7 bases are a match to TRBD1. The V and J ends lost 3 bases and 4 bases, in that order; junction bases with no gene match: 6. Germline V gene sequence: CDR1 SGHTS, CDR2 YDEGEE. The CDR3 is made up of 14 amino acids. DNA of the CDR3: TGTGCCAGCAGCTCGGGACAGAGAACCTATGGCTACACCTTC. It is translated as CASSSGQRTYGYTF.

The chain recombines TRBV29-1 with TRBJ1-1; D is perhaps TRBD1 (5 bases). With 2 bases removed from V and 4 bases from J, the gap between germline ends came to 20 bases. The germline gives CDR1 SQVTM, CDR2 ANQGSEA. This CDR3 comprises 16 residues. The CDR3 nucleotides are TGCAGCGTTGAAAAAATACGCAGGGAGTTTGTCACTGAAGCTTTCTTT. Protein product: CSVEKIRREFVTEAFF.

The chain carries TRBV7-6 and TRBJ2-1; 11 bases are shared with TRBD2. V shed 6 bases and J 8 bases; nucleotides not matched to a gene: 6. Germline V lookup: CDR1 SGHVS, CDR2 FNYEAQ. The CDR3 consists of 14 residues. CDR3 sequence (DNA): TGTGCCAGCAGGAGTAGCGGGGGGGCCTATGAGCAGTTCTTC. It specifies CASRSSGGAYEQFF.

J is TRBJ2-1 and V is TRBV28; no reliable D call. The CDR3 runs to 15 residues. Trimming pared 2 bases from V and 5 bases from J, leaving 13 bases between. Germline assignment: CDR1 MDHEN and CDR2 SYDVKM. The CDR3 loop is CASSLVGSTDNEQFF. For the CDR3, the DNA is TGTGCCAGCAGTTTAGTAGGCTCTACGGACAATGAGCAGTTCTTC.

This clone was seen a few times. V is TRBV4-2 and J is TRBJ2-7; 11 bases match TRBD1. V was clipped by 0 bases and J by 3 bases; unmatched bases: 4. The CDR3 loop spans 16 amino acids. Germline V gene data show CDR1 as LGHNA and CDR2 as YNFKEQ. This CDR3 reads CASSQDIGTGGYEQYF. The CDR3 DNA follows: TGTGCCAGCAGCCAAGATATCGGGACAGGGGGCTACGAGCAGTACTTC.

The V and J genes are TRBV18 and TRBJ1-5, with a possible D match to TRBD1 (6 bases). CDR3 length equals 14 residues. Trimming took 8 bases from V and 0 from J, leaving 11 bases between them. Germline-derived CDR1 and CDR2 are KGHSH and LQKENI. DNA of the CDR3: TGTGCCAGCGAGGGGGGTTCTAGCAATCAGCCCCAGCATTTT. Its translation is CASEGGSSNQPQHF.

The rearrangement joins TRBV10-1 to TRBJ1-1, with D unclear. Between the trimmed V and J ends, which lost 7 bases and 1 base, there was a span of 13 bases. CDR1 WNHNN and CDR2 SYGVQD come from the germline V gene (reference sequence). The CDR3 consists of 14 residues. The CDR3 region is CASTADRWNTEAFF. The DNA for the CDR3 is TGCGCCAGCACAGCTGACCGATGGAACACTGAAGCTTTCTTT.

This clone came up a few times. The genes are TRBV28 and TRBJ1-5, with D unresolved. CDR3 length: 15 residues. Germline V CDR1 and CDR2: MDHEN, SYDVKM. The V end lost 6 bases, the J end lost 0 bases, and 12 bases lay between the germline ends. This CDR3 is CASRRESYSNQPQHF. CDR3 bases: TGTGCCAGCAGAAGGGAAAGCTATAGCAATCAGCCCCAGCATTTT. The full variable domain, completed using reference TRBV28 and TRBJ1-5, is DVKVTQSSRYLVKRTGEKVFLECVQDMDHENMFWYRQDPGLGLRLIYFSYDVKMKEKGDIPEGYSVSREKKERFSLILESASTNQTSMYLCASRRESYSNQPQHFGDGTRLSIL.

The J gene is TRBJ2-7, the V gene TRBV6-5; D call uncertain. The V end lost 5 bases, the J end lost 2 bases, and 10 bases lay between the germline ends. The CDR3 loop spans 13 amino acids. The germline V gene encodes CDR1 MNHEY and CDR2 SVGAGI. The CDR3 loop is CASSPGRAYEQYF. The CDR3, as DNA: TGTGCCAGCAGTCCCGGGCGTGCCTACGAGCAGTACTTC.